The entry below describes one T cell receptor (beta chain). No cognate antigen has been identified for it. The input lacks base qualities; no much larger clone sits a single base away. Libraries were prepared through the immunoSEQ multiplex PCR assay. For the multiplex PCR, a mixture combining 60 forward primers for TCR Vbeta segments and 13 reverse primers for TCR Jbeta segments was used. The CDR3 region of rearranged TCR beta genes was amplified from genomic DNA with a multiplex PCR assay. The amplified TCR beta libraries were sequenced on the Illumina HiSeq System as 87-base-pair reads. Per the source publication's procedure: A later analysis tallied tens of millions of unique TCR beta chains across the 666 repertoires, and about 12 million of those chains were shared by two or more donors. To remove PCR and sequencing errors, raw reads were error-corrected and collapsed into unique sequences using a nearest-neighbor algorithm that merged closely related sequences. V, D and J gene segments were assigned by aligning CDR3 sequences to IMGT reference sequences. Each retained sequence needed at least a six-nucleotide match to both a V gene segment and a J gene segment. A rearrangement counted as productive if the CDR3 had no stop codons and remained in frame with V and J, and every other rearrangement counted as non-productive. Following IMGT convention, CDR3 was defined as the stretch from the second conserved V-encoded cysteine up to the conserved J-encoded phenylalanine. Sequences without an unambiguous match to a single V gene segment were excluded from the earlier analysis of about 630 of the donors. In an earlier analysis of some 590 of the donors, a V segment was called functional when productive rearrangements were above 56.7%, and segregating when the standard deviation between donors exceeded 5%. A statistical classification framework was developed to diagnose cytomegalovirus status using the catalog of TCR beta chain sequences. V and J gene assignment, in a later analysis, came from comparing TCR nucleotide sequences with IMGT/GENE-DB human TR gene sequences. A later analysis assigned CDR3 sequences and most-parsimonious VDJ recombination scenarios with the TCRdist pipeline. In a later analysis, each TCR beta chain was defined by its CDR3 amino acid sequence together with its V-gene family, and reads without a unique V-gene family were excluded. In a later analysis, 450 to 600 highly shared, low-generation-probability nucleotide sequences were removed to address suspected cross-contamination and a sequencing artifact. In a later analysis, a clonal expansion index was calculated for each public chain from normalized within-repertoire ranks of inferred template counts. A later analysis computed generation probabilities with a VDJ recombination model fitted to out-of-frame rearrangements, and checked the results against IGoR. A later analysis scored TCR-TCR, TCR-HLA and TCR-CMV co-occurrence with hypergeometric tests, applying a repertoire-size bias correction to TCR pairs. In a later analysis, false discovery rates were estimated by permuting HLA or CMV assignments 20 times. In a later analysis, co-occurring TCRs were grouped using DBSCAN, with TCRdist sequence similarity added in when clustering inside HLA-allele-positive subsets. Repertoires with fewer than 30,000 or more than 120,000 public chains were left out of co-occurrence clustering, as were about five repertoires with anomalous nucleotide sharing. The source is immuneACCESS, and TCRdb retained only in-frame sequences with V and J called. Part of the clones is not carried over; for the studies checked, unresolved V genes explain less than half of this, and the remainder is unexplained. V, J and clone size were drawn from that table, and D and trimming were deduced from the DNA. This sample has roughly 83,000 clones in its table, and roughly 75% of those were observed once. The biggest ten clones account for around 4.3% of the sample.

These data come from a study of cytomegalovirus exposure and HLA in healthy donors (dated by TCRdb to 2016 to 2017). At the level of the whole study: According to an earlier analysis of 550 to 700 of the donors, about 170 million T cells yielded 90 million to 140 million unique TCR beta sequences and about 280 Gb of sequence data. An early release covering over 500 HLA-typed donors comprised about 300 gigabases of sequencing data and 85 million or so unique TCR sequences. Of the roughly 430 genotyped donors, 81% fell in the genetic ancestry cluster associated with self-reported Caucasian donors. The study aimed to test whether signatures of past pathogen exposure could be identified by cataloging public T cell receptors. The study profiled the T cell repertoires of about 640 subjects by immunosequencing and related them to cytomegalovirus serostatus. A separate validation cohort of some 130 different subjects was used in addition to the roughly 640-subject first cohort. The study combined high-throughput TCR immunosequencing, statistical association of individual TCRs with disease status, and machine learning to predict cytomegalovirus infection status. A later analysis re-examined previously published TCR beta repertoires from around 670 donors and added high-resolution HLA genotyping to investigate patterns of TCR occurrence. In the later analysis, no new phenotypic data were used to find candidate immune exposures; instead, reliance was placed on TCR beta sequences and their occurrence across donors. An earlier analysis of roughly 580 of the donors used high-throughput TCR beta sequencing to judge whether each TCR beta V gene segment behaved as functional or pseudogenic. Donor age, sex, ethnicity and CMV serostatus were compiled together with the repertoire data. Genome-wide SNP genotypes for about three fifths of the roughly 670 donors were used in a later genetic analysis, which treated that subset as a discovery cohort. All discovery cohort repertoires had been generated on a single sequencing platform. Both class I and class II loci were covered by HLA typing, at four-digit resolution. Typing coverage varied by locus: 629-630 donors for A, B, C, DRB1 and DQB1; 522 for DQA1; nearly 610 for DPA1; under 490 for DPB1. Roughly five DR-DQ haplotypes were handled as single units for association and clustering because linkage in the cohort was strong. Among about 390 genotyped donors of the cohort, an average of about 240,000 unique TCR beta nucleotide sequences were sequenced per donor, roughly a sixth of them non-productive.

The CDR3 starts with the cysteine, ends with the phenylalanine, and has 16 residues. Here the CDR3 DNA is all that survives: 48 bases in frame from base 1. As encoded in the germline V gene, CDR1 is MNHNS while CDR2 is SASEGT. V is cut back by 2 bases and J by 2 bases, with 4 bases in the junction unmatched. Study-wide findings and limitations: In a later analysis, HLA-associated TCR beta chains were found to be more clonally expanded and to have lower generation probabilities than equally common non-associated chains. Immune exposure information for the cohort was limited to CMV serostatus. A further reported finding was that TCR beta sequences accurately predicted the HLA-A and HLA-B alleles for most subjects in the first cohort. Because the 87-base-pair reads could not distinguish some IMGT-functional V segments, including TRBV6-2 and TRBV6-3, those segments were excluded. V-gene and J-gene trimming of TCR beta chains was associated with a missense DCLRE1C variant in a later genetic analysis, and the association was replicated in an independent cohort. A few of the identified cytomegalovirus-associated TCR beta chains were confirmed in vitro to be specific for cytomegalovirus antigens. Fewer than 20 rarely observed V segments, including chromosome 9 orphons, were excluded from the earlier analysis of about 500 of the donors because counts were too low. In a later analysis, most CMV-associated TCR beta chains were found to appear HLA-restricted, with HLA associations seemingly driven largely by CMV exposure. Correlated functional status among segregating V segments might be attributable to linkage disequilibrium, but an unknown experimental factor could not be ruled out. The sequencing pipeline was judged likely to have produced a cluster of highly shared sequence variants as a technical artifact. When HLA alleles, especially DR and DQ, strongly co-occurred, TCR associations were difficult to assign to individual alleles. A later analysis associated about 16,000 TCR beta sequences with specific HLA alleles at a false discovery rate of 0.05. Presence/absence analyses assumed roughly uniform sequencing depth across donors, an assumption that may not hold. The study gave a list of under 200 TCR beta chains associated with cytomegalovirus. Only TCR beta chains were sequenced in this cohort, and the absence of alpha or paired-chain data limited detectable features. HLA typing was unavailable for some donors at each locus, so association tests used only the typed subset. Broadly in line with IMGT annotations, most TCR beta V segments showed up in productive rearrangements about 87% or about 30% of the time in an earlier analysis of under 700 of the donors. In a later analysis, the rate of TCR association differed among HLA loci, with DRB1 alleles having the most associated TCRs and HLA-C alleles having the fewest. The classifier was reported to diagnose cytomegalovirus status with high specificity and sensitivity in both the original and validation cohorts. According to a later genetic analysis, donors in an Asian-associated ancestry cluster had fewer N-insertions in productive TCRs than the roughly 670-donor mean. According to a later analysis, parvovirus B19, influenza, CMV and Epstein-Barr virus appeared linked to several top co-occurrence clusters. Most TCR sequences were observed very rarely across donors, whereas some public TCRs were present in many individuals. The authors suggested that the approach could potentially be generalized to other disease states and immunological phenotypes.

The cohort comprised some 730 healthy bone marrow donors. Cohort members were all nominally healthy when sampled, although unrecorded immune exposures were likely present. The donor was CMV seronegative and belonged to the group of over 300 seronegative cohort members. Each donor provided a peripheral blood sample, and peripheral blood mononuclear cells were used for TCR beta sequencing. The Qiagen DNeasy Blood Extraction Kit was used to extract genomic DNA from the blood cell samples. The receptor was isolated from a man aged 60 to 75 in good health and CMV-seronegative. Sequenced input: PBMCs. The receptor chain draws on TRBV6-1 and TRBJ1-5, with TRBD1 identical over 9 junction bases. The CDR3 protein: CASSEHWTGGNQPQHF. The DNA sequence reads TGTGCCAGCAGTGAACACTGGACAGGGGGCAATCAGCCCCAGCATTTT.